This TCR beta chain was captured by sequencing in a study of T cells after yellow fever vaccination. About the study: Each low-cell-number fraction was prepared by means of SMART-Seq v4 Ultra Low Input. Study-level results: Post-booster repertoires again held most primary-vaccination clones (roughly 95% CD4, 88% CD8).

V lost 0 bases to trimming and J lost 4 bases, with 10 bases between them. The CDR3 extends over 15 amino acids. CDR1 is MNHEY and CDR2 is SVGAGI in the germline V gene. This clonotype was detected a few times. What it binds is not known. TCRdb reanalysed the 5' RACE reads using MiXCR and keeps one entry per CDR3 protein. The sample lists approximately 330,000 distinct CDR3 sequences; about an eighth were seen once. The source is a man in his late teens or twenties who received the YFV17D yellow fever vaccine. The specimen comprised CD4+ T cells sorted from PBMCs, sampled 15 days after the yellow fever booster vaccination. J is TRBJ2-1 and V is TRBV6-5, with D maybe TRBD2 (6 bases). CDR3 DNA sequence: TGTGCCAGCAGTTACTCAGCGGGCGGTTACAATGAGCAGTTCTTC. It codes for CASSYSAGGYNEQFF.